This T cell receptor (beta chain) originates from a study of T cell responses to AZD1222 COVID-19 vaccine. Concerning this clone itself: Its antigen is not identified.

This CDR3 is 13 amino acids long. V lost 5 bases and J 5 bases, leaving 10 bases between the germline ends. Germline V lookup: CDR1 SGHRS, CDR2 YFSETQ. TCRdb keeps only in-frame clones here, not all; method: immunoSEQ multiplex PCR. The sample lists 120,000 to 150,000 clones; about 86% were seen once. Study observations and caveats: Among vaccine-associated CD4 TCRs, coverage spanned spike, with dominance at 160-218 and 743-854. Nearly half of spike-specific TCRs reportedly go after variant regions that carry no mutations. Seropositive AZD1222 recipients at baseline numbered only five or six.

The sample in question was peripheral blood, obtained 28 days after the second AZD1222 dose. The sequence was obtained from an adult who received the AZD1222 COVID-19 vaccine. This rearrangement joins TRBV5-1 to TRBJ1-4; D is perhaps TRBD1 (6 bases). CDR3: CASSRGANEKLFF. CDR3 sequence (DNA): TGCGCCAGCAGTCGGGGGGCGAATGAAAAACTGTTTTTT.